One sample yielded the 31 T cell receptor beta chains listed below, sequenced in a study of molecular identifiers for immune sequencing clone quantification. TCRdb used MiXCR to reprocess the PCR reads, holding one entry per CDR3 protein. Seen here are 600,000 to 650,000 distinct CDR3 sequences, nearly 20% observed once, and the top ten hold 0.7% to 1%. The source material was naive CD8+ T cells from blood, with Jurkat cell RNA spiked in. As to subset: FACS-sorted CD8+CD4-CCR7+CD45RA+ naive T cells. These receptors were taken from a human donor in good health. Some libraries in this study had Jurkat cell RNA spiked in.

The table lists this clonotype with many counts. The rearrangement links TRBV25-1 to TRBJ1-3, with unresolved D. Per germline, CDR1 MGHDK and CDR2 SYGVNS. V lost 3 bases to trimming and J lost 0 bases, with 6 bases between them. This CDR3 has 14 residues. The CDR3 coding sequence is TGTGCCAGCAGTGAGGACTACTCTGGAAACACCATATATTTT. Its protein is CASSEDYSGNTIYF.

In its sample, this clonotype was seen many times. The chain combines TRBV4-1 with TRBJ1-6; the D gene is possibly TRBD1 (5 bases). V lost 4 bases to trimming and J lost 0 bases, with 19 bases between them. Looked up from germline, CDR1 is MGHRA and CDR2 is YSYEKL. The CDR3 has 19 amino acids. This CDR3 reads CASSPQGTGYSSYNSPLHF. The CDR3 nucleotides are TGCGCCAGCAGCCCCCAGGGAACGGGGTATAGCTCCTATAATTCACCCCTCCACTTT.

In this sample, this clonotype turned up many times. The chain is built from TRBV20-1 and TRBJ2-7; D may be TRBD2 (5 bases). The V and J ends lost 6 bases and 2 bases respectively, with 17 bases between them. Germline V gene sequence: CDR1 DFQATT, CDR2 SNEGSKA (reference sequence). CDR3 length: 14 amino acids. The CDR3 here is CSAILEVKTYEQYF. The CDR3 region has the DNA TGCAGTGCCATACTAGAAGTCAAAACCTACGAGCAGTACTTC.

This clonotype has ten or more counts. The rearrangement joins TRBV29-1 to TRBJ2-7; no clear D. V lost 5 bases to trimming and J lost 1 base, with 15 bases between them. Per the germline V gene, CDR1 is SQVTM and CDR2 is ANQGSEA. CDR3 length: 14 amino acids. This CDR3 is CSVTSRYGSYEQYF. The CDR3 bases are TGCAGCGTTACCTCCCGATACGGTTCCTACGAGCAGTACTTC.

This clonotype was counted only a few times. The chain is built from TRBV19 and TRBJ1-1; perhaps TRBD1 as D (5 bases). CDR3 length: 15 amino acids. Trimming took 2 bases from V and 0 from J, leaving 10 bases between them. From germline, CDR1 is LNHDA and CDR2 SQIVND (reference sequence). The CDR3 protein is CASSIIDSLNTEAFF. In nucleotides, the CDR3 is TGTGCCAGTAGTATAATAGACAGTTTGAACACTGAAGCTTTCTTT.

As to this clonotype: A much larger clone is a single base away; this may be a read error. This chain uses TRBV20-1 with TRBJ2-3; the match to TRBD2 covers 11 bases. Germline loops: CDR1 DFQATT, CDR2 SNEGSKA (reference sequence). CDR3 size: 18 residues. CDR3 residues: CSARDISGGAEGTGTQYF. The CDR3 bases are TGCAGTGCTAGAGATATTAGCGGGGGGGCCGAGGGCACAGGTACGCAGTATTTT.

This chain links TRBV5-1 with TRBJ2-2; D may match TRBD1 or TRBD2 (5 bases each). Trimming stripped 6 bases from V and 4 bases from J, with 10 bases between. The CDR3 contains 13 residues. Per germline, CDR1 SGHRS and CDR2 YFSETQ. The CDR3: CASNIGTTGELFF. The CDR3 nucleotides read TGCGCCAGCAATATAGGGACCACCGGGGAGCTGTTTTTT. Based on the CDR3 plus reference TRBV5-1 and TRBJ2-2, the full variable domain is KAGVTQTPRYLIKTRGQQVTLSCSPISGHRSVSWYQQTPGQGLQFLFEYFSETQRNKGNFPGRFSGRQFSNSRSEMNVSTLELGDSALYLCASNIGTTGELFFGEGSRLTVL.

This chain links TRBV20-1 with TRBJ2-7; the D gene is possibly TRBD1 (5 bases). V was clipped by 1 base and J by 4 bases, with 11 bases between them. This CDR3 spans 13 amino acids. Germline values: CDR1 DFQATT, CDR2 SNEGSKA (reference sequence). The CDR3 reads CSARGVGVYEQYF. For the CDR3, the DNA is TGCAGTGCTAGAGGGGTAGGGGTATACGAGCAGTACTTC.

Turning to this clonotype: A much larger clone differs from this one at a single base, so this may be a read error. The V and J genes are TRBV4-2 and TRBJ2-7; the D gene could be TRBD1 or TRBD2 (5 bases each). The CDR3 runs to 15 residues. V shed 2 bases and J shed 3 bases, with 14 bases lying between them. Germline V CDR1 and CDR2: LGHNA, YNFKEQ. CDR3: CASSQLEGRGYEQYF. The CDR3 DNA reads TGTGCCAGCAGCCAACTCGAGGGACGAGGCTACGAGCAGTACTTC.

This clonotype was picked up many times. This sequence joins TRBV28 and TRBJ2-2; D not certain. From germline, CDR1 is MDHEN and CDR2 SYDVKM. The CDR3 totals 14 residues. Trimming pared 5 bases from V and 4 bases from J, leaving 11 bases between. The CDR3 here is CASSLGPSTGELFF. CDR3 in DNA: TGTGCCAGCAGTCTAGGGCCTTCCACCGGGGAGCTGTTTTTT.

The chain couples TRBV6-5 to TRBJ1-1; 8 nucleotides line up with TRBD1. Unmatched junction bases numbered 6, after V lost 11 bases and J lost 1 base. Germline assignment: CDR1 MNHEY and CDR2 SVGAGI. The CDR3 runs 13 residues. CDR3 amino acids: CAAGTGPNTEAFF. CDR3 coding DNA: TGTGCCGCCGGGACAGGTCCGAACACTGAAGCTTTCTTT.

A remark on this clonotype: This may be a read error: a much more frequent sequence differs by one nucleotide. The rearrangement links TRBV7-8 to TRBJ1-5; D gene ambiguous. The V end lost 5 bases, the J end lost 2 bases, and 19 bases lay between the germline ends. Germline V gene data show CDR1 as SGHVS and CDR2 as FQNEAQ. The CDR3 is 17 amino acids. CDR3 loop: CASSPVRGIGGNQPQHF. CDR3 nucleotide sequence: TGTGCCAGCAGCCCGGTCCGGGGAATAGGTGGCAATCAGCCCCAGCATTTT. The full variable domain, its missing parts supplied by reference TRBV7-8 and TRBJ1-5, is GAGVSQSPRYKVAKRGQDVALRCDPISGHVSLFWYQQALGQGPEFLTYFQNEAQLDKSGLPSDRFFAERPEGSVSTLKIQRTQQEDSAVYLCASSPVRGIGGNQPQHFGDGTRLSIL.

In regard to this clonotype: A much larger clone differs by one base, so this may be a read error. The chain carries TRBV9 and TRBJ2-7, with 8 nucleotides matching TRBD2. In germline, CDR1 is SGDLS, CDR2 YYNGEE. This CDR3 spans 15 amino acids. CDR3 in amino acids: CASSSLAGASYEQCF. The CDR3 DNA reads as TGTGCCAGCAGCTCCCTAGCGGGTGCCTCCTACGAGCAGTGCTTC. Using reference TRBV9 and TRBJ2-7 for the parts outside the CDR3, the full variable domain is DSGVTQTPKHLITATGQRVTLRCSPRSGDLSVYWYQQSLDQGLQFLIQYYNGEERAKGNILERFSAQQFPDLHSELNLSSLELGDSALYFCASSSLAGASYEQCFGPGTRLTVT.

This clonotype was seen ten or more times. J is TRBJ2-3 and V is TRBV6-2 or TRBV6-3; unclear D gene. The V and J ends lost 0 bases and 3 bases respectively, with 4 bases between them. CDR1 is MNHEY, CDR2 SVGEGT, per germline. CDR3 length: 13 residues. CDR3 coding DNA: TGTGCCAGCAGTTACTCACTTACAGATACGCAGTATTTT. As protein: CASSYSLTDTQYF.

This clonotype was found a few times. The V and J genes are TRBV12-3 or TRBV12-4 and TRBJ2-3; the D call may be TRBD1 or TRBD2 (5 bases each). Between the trimmed V and J ends, which lost 7 bases and 6 bases, there was a span of 17 bases. This CDR3 spans 14 amino acids. In nucleotides, the CDR3 is TGTGCCAGCACCATGGGACCCGGTGATGATACGCAGTATTTT. It encodes CASTMGPGDDTQYF.

The V and J genes are TRBV25-1 and TRBJ2-5, with TRBD1 matching 12 bases. V shed 3 bases and J 4 bases; nucleotides not matched to a gene: 6. The CDR3 is 16 amino acids. Germline CDR1 reads MGHDK; CDR2 reads SYGVNS. CDR3 sequence (DNA): TGTGCCAGCAGTGAGTGGGGGACAGGGGGCGTAGAGACCCAGTACTTC. Translated: CASSEWGTGGVETQYF.

Notes on this clonotype: One junction end does not reproduce the germline sequence, and a read error may be involved. CDR3 nucleotide sequence: TGCGCCAGCAGCCTATATTGCCTTCGGGGTCCGAACACTGGAGCTTTCTTT. Translation gives CASSLYCLRGPNTGAFF. The chain is built from TRBV5-1 and TRBJ1-1; D is uncertain. The CDR3 runs 17 residues. Looked up from germline, CDR1 is SGHRS and CDR2 is YFSETQ. The full variable domain, with the rest looked up from reference TRBV5-1 and TRBJ1-1, is KAGVTQTPRYLIKTRGQQVTLSCSPISGHRSVSWYQQTPGQGLQFLFEYFSETQRNKGNFPGRFSGRQFSNSRSEMNVSTLELGDSALYLCASSLYCLRGPNTGAFFGQGTRLTVV.

Concerning this clonotype itself: This is likely a read error, given that the CDR3 carries no conserved phenylalanine or tryptophan at its end. The DNA is left out, because the CDR3 cannot be placed on it with certainty; the CDR3 is given as TCRdb lists it. This chain joins TRBV7-2 and TRBJ2-5; the DNA was not compared with TRBD2, the D call given in the table. The CDR3 is 14 amino acids long, termini counted. Germline V CDR1 and CDR2: SGHTA, FQGNSA. CDR3 sequence: CASSFIGARETLYS.

This chain connects TRBV27 to TRBJ1-5, with D perhaps TRBD1 (5 bases). Trimming took 1 base from V and 6 from J, leaving 10 bases between them. The CDR3 contains 14 residues. From germline, CDR1 is MNHEY and CDR2 SMNVEV (reference sequence). CDR3 coding DNA: TGTGCCAGCAGTTTATGGCCCGGGGGTCAGCCCCAGCATTTT. Translating it yields CASSLWPGGQPQHF.

There are a few counts of this clonotype. The chain has TRBV7-6 and TRBJ2-1; TRBD1 matches 8 bases. CDR3 length: 16 residues. The germline gives CDR1 SGHVS, CDR2 FNYEAQ. V gave up 6 bases and J gave up 6 bases; unmatched junction bases: 13. CDR3 region: CASSYSRGQVSNEQFF. The CDR3 DNA sequence: TGTGCCAGCAGTTACAGCCGGGGACAGGTCTCCAATGAGCAGTTCTTC.

In its sample, this clonotype was seen a few times. The chain uses TRBV28 and TRBJ2-1; a weak D match, TRBD2 (5 bases). The V gene's germline CDR1 is MDHEN and CDR2 SYDVKM. The CDR3 runs to 15 residues. Trimming stripped 3 bases from V and 2 bases from J, with 11 bases between. In DNA, the CDR3 is TGTGCCAGCAGTTTCGGGGTTGCCACCTACAATGAGCAGTTCTTC. This gives the protein CASSFGVATYNEQFF.

This clonotype occurred many times. The chain links TRBV6-5 to TRBJ2-5, with a tentative D call TRBD2 (5 bases). V gave up 2 bases and J gave up 5 bases, with 6 bases separating them. The CDR3 length is 12 residues. The germline V gene has CDR1 MNHEY and CDR2 SVGAGI. The chain's CDR3 is CASSYPGETQYF. The CDR3 bases are TGTGCCAGCAGTTACCCGGGGGAGACCCAGTACTTC.

This clonotype has at least ten counts. The J gene is TRBJ2-1, the V gene TRBV27, with D possibly matching TRBD2 (7 bases). The V end lost 5 bases, the J end lost 9 bases, and 17 bases lay between the germline ends. There are 14 residues in the CDR3. From germline, CDR1 is MNHEY and CDR2 SMNVEV (reference sequence). DNA for the CDR3: TGTGCCAGCAGTCTCGGCGGGGGCCGGATTGAGCAGTTCTTC. Its translation is CASSLGGGRIEQFF.

This clonotype was seen repeatedly, ten times or more. This sequence joins TRBV5-4 and TRBJ2-3; D not resolved. V lost 1 base to trimming and J lost 0 bases, with 9 bases between them. This CDR3 has 15 residues. In germline, CDR1 is SGHNT, CDR2 YYREEE (reference sequence). The CDR3: CASSLSPASTDTQYF. The CDR3 bases are TGTGCCAGCAGCTTGTCTCCAGCTAGCACAGATACGCAGTATTTT.

This clonotype was detected many times. The chain uses TRBV14 and TRBJ1-2; D gene ambiguous. Germline assignment: CDR1 SGHDN and CDR2 FVKESK. V shed 4 bases and J shed 3 bases, with 9 bases lying between them. The CDR3 extends over 13 amino acids. CDR3 residues: CASSPYLDYGYTF. As DNA, the CDR3 is TGTGCCAGCAGCCCTTACCTTGACTATGGCTACACCTTC.

Points on this clonotype: A read error is possible here, since a much larger clone lies one base away. V is TRBV27 and J is TRBJ2-7; TRBD2 might be the D (5 bases). V dropped 4 bases and J dropped 10 bases, with 20 bases sitting between them. Germline V gene data show CDR1 as MNHEY and CDR2 as SMNVEV (reference sequence). This CDR3 is 14 amino acids long. The CDR3 sequence is CASSSIPFGRGQYF. DNA for the CDR3: TGTGCCAGCAGTTCAATCCCCTTCGGACGGGGACAGTACTTC.

Regarding this clonotype: This may arise from a read error, as a much more abundant clone is one base away. The chain links TRBV5-4 to TRBJ2-7; TRBD2 matches at 12 bases. The CDR3 length is 16 residues. Trimming took 0 bases from V and 5 from J; bases not matched to a gene: 6. Looked up from germline, CDR1 is SGHNT and CDR2 is YYREEE (reference sequence). The DNA for the CDR3 is TGTGCCAGCAGCTTGGGACTAGCGGGAGAACTCCACGAGCAGTACTTC. Protein: CASSLGLAGELHEQYF.

This chain joins TRBV11-2 and TRBJ1-5; no firm D call. V was cut by 0 bases and J by 15 bases, with 24 bases left in between. Germline-derived CDR1 and CDR2 are SGHAT and FQNNGV. This CDR3 has 16 amino acids. CDR3 bases: TGTGCCAGCAGCTTAGAGGTGACGGGTAGCAATCAGCCTCGGCATTTT. It is translated as CASSLEVTGSNQPRHF.

This clonotype was seen many times. CDR3 coding DNA: TGCGCCAGCAGCTTGGACCAACCTCCCTGGGGTGGAGACGAGCAGTACTTC. Its translation: CASSLDQPPWGGDEQYF. The chain couples TRBV5-1 to TRBJ2-7; no clear D gene. From germline, CDR1 is SGHRS and CDR2 YFSETQ. The ends were cut back, 0 bases at V and 5 bases at J, with 21 bases in the middle. The CDR3 runs 17 residues. Complete variable domain (other parts from reference TRBV5-1 and TRBJ2-7): KAGVTQTPRYLIKTRGQQVTLSCSPISGHRSVSWYQQTPGQGLQFLFEYFSETQRNKGNFPGRFSGRQFSNSRSEMNVSTLELGDSALYLCASSLDQPPWGGDEQYFGPGTRLTVT.

As regards this clonotype: This clone may be a read error of a much larger clone one base away. The chain is built from TRBV4-1 and TRBJ2-1, with D possibly TRBD2 on 5 matching bases. Germline V gene lookup returns CDR1 MGHRA and CDR2 YSYEKL. CDR3 length equals 13 residues. Trimming shortened V by 8 bases and J by 4 bases, and 12 bases separated the two germline ends. DNA for the CDR3: TGCGCCAGCGGCCCACTAGAGTACAATGAGCAGTTCTTC. Translated: CASGPLEYNEQFF.

Concerning this clonotype itself: This could be a read error, since a much larger clone is one nucleotide away. Here the CDR3 reads CAGSLGAGHETQYF. In nucleotides, the CDR3 is TGTGCCGGCAGTTTAGGGGCAGGCCACGAGACCCAGTACTTC. The rearrangement links TRBV12-3 or TRBV12-4 to TRBJ2-5; a weak D match, TRBD1 (5 bases). The CDR3 consists of 14 residues.